This TCR beta chain appears in the sequencing data of a study of T cell responses to AZD1222 COVID-19 vaccine. Study observations and caveats: Per reports, nearly half of all spike-specific TCRs target regions that are unmutated in variants. Spike was spanned by vaccine-associated CD4 TCRs, with dominance at 160-218 and 743-854.

A remark on this clone: What it binds is not known.

The data were produced by immunoSEQ multiplex PCR, yet TCRdb's version contains in-frame clones alone and is incomplete. Among around 90,000 clones listed, around nine tenths were seen once. Germline V gives CDR1 LNHDA, CDR2 SQIVND (reference sequence). The CDR3 totals 13 residues. V was clipped by 5 bases and J by 12 bases; unmatched bases: 9. V is TRBV19 and J is TRBJ2-3; TRBD1 matches 9 bases. Here the sequenced sample was peripheral blood, taken on day 0 of MenACWY control vaccination. This sequence was found in an adult in good health. The CDR3: CASSAHGGQGQYF. The CDR3 DNA reads TGTGCCAGTAGTGCCCACGGGGGACAGGGTCAGTATTTT.